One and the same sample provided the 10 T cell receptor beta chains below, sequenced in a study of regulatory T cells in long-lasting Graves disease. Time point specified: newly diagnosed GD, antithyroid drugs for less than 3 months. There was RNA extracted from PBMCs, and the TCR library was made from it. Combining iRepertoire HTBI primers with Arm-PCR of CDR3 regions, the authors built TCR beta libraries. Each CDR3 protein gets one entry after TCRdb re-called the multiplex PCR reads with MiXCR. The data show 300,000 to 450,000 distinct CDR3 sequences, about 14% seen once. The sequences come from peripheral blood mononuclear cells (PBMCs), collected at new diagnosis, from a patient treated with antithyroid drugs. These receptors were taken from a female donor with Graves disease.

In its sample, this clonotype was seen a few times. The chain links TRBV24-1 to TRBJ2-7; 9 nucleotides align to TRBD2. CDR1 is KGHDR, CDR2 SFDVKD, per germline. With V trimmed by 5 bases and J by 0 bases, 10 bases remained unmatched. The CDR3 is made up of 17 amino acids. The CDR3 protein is CATSARPGLAISYEQYF. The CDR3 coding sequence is TGTGCCACCAGTGCGAGACCGGGACTAGCAATCTCCTACGAGCAGTACTTC.

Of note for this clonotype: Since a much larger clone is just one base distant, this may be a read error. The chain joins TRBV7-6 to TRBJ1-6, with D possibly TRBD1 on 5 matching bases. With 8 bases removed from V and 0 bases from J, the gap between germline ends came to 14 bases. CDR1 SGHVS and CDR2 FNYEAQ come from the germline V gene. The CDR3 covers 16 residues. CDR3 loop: CASGSLGDSYNSPLHF. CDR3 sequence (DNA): TGTGCCAGCGGCTCGTTAGGGGACTCCTATAATTCACCCCTCCACTTT.

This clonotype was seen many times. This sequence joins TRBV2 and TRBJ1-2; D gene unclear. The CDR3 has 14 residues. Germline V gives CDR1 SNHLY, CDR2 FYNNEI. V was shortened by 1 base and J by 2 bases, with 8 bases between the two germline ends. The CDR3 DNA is TGTGCCAGCAGTGAAGTCCAAGACAACTATGGCTACACCTTC. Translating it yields CASSEVQDNYGYTF. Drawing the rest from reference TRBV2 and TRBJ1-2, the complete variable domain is EPEVTQTPSHQVTQMGQEVILRCVPISNHLYFYWYRQILGQKVEFLVSFYNNEISEKSEIFDDQFSVERPDGSNFTLKIRSTKLEDSAMYFCASSEVQDNYGYTFGSGTRLTVV.

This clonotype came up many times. This chain's CDR3 is CSASHKYTEAFF. The CDR3 nucleotides read TGCAGTGCTAGTCATAAGTACACTGAAGCTTTCTTT. This chain joins TRBV20-1 and TRBJ1-1; D call uncertain. The germline V gene encodes CDR1 DFQATT and CDR2 SNEGSKA (reference sequence). The V end was cut by 3 bases, the J end by 3 bases, with 8 bases between. This CDR3 is built from 12 residues.

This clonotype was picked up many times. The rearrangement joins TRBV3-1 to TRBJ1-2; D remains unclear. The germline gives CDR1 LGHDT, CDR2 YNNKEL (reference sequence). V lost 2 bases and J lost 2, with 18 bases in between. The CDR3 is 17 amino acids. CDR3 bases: TGTGCCAGCAGCCAAATAGGTGCCGCGAGGACGAACTATGGCTACACCTTC. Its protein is CASSQIGAARTNYGYTF. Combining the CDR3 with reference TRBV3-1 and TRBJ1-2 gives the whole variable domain DTAVSQTPKYLVTQMGNDKSIKCEQNLGHDTMYWYKQDSKKFLKIMFSYNNKELIINETVPNRFSPKSPDKAHLNLHINSLELGDSAVYFCASSQIGAARTNYGYTFGSGTRLTVV.

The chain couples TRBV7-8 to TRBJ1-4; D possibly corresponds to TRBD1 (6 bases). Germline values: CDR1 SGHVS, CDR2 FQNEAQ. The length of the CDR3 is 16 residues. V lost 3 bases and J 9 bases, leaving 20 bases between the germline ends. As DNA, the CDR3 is TGTGCCAGCAGCTTTGGCGGGACATTGCAACAAAAAAAACTGTTTTTT. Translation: CASSFGGTLQQKKLFF.

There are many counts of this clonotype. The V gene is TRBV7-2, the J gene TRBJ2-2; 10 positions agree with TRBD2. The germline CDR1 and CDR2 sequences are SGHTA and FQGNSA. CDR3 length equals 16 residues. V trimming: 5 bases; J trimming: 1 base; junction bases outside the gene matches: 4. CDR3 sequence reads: CASSLSGGRNTGELFF. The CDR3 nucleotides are TGTGCCAGCAGCCTTAGCGGGGGGCGGAACACCGGGGAGCTGTTTTTT.

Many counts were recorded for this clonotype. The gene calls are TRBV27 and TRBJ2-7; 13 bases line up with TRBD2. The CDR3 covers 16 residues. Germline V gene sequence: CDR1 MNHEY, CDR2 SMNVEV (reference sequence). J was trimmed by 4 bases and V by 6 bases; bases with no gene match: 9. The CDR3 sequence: CASSRLAGGNRYEQYF. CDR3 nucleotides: TGTGCCAGCAGCAGACTAGCGGGAGGTAACAGGTACGAGCAGTACTTC.

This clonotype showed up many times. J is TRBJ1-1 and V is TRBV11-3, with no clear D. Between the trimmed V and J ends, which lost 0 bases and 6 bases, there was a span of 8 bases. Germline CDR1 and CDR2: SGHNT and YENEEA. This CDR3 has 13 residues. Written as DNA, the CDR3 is TGTGCCAGCAGCTTAGATGGGTACGCTGAAGCTTTCTTT. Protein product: CASSLDGYAEAFF.

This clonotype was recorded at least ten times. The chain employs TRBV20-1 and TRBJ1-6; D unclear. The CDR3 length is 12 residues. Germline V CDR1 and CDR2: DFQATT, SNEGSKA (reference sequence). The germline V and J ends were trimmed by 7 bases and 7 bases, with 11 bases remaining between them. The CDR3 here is CSVKVGNSPLHF. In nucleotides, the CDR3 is TGCAGTGTCAAGGTTGGGAATTCACCCCTCCACTTT.